This TCR beta chain was obtained from a study of blood T cell repertoires in COVID-19. About the research overall: Sites across the United States, Italy and Spain contributed samples from acute and convalescent COVID-19. Sample material is recorded as cDNA or gDNA derived from T cells, B-cell-depleted T cells, or PBMCs.

As originally analysed: Amplification of reference gene primers provided the estimated nucleated cell counts. Using immunoSEQ multiplex PCR, the repertoire was profiled, and TCRdb retains in-frame clones only, with some absent. That table supplies the V and J calls and clone size; D and trimming were determined from the DNA. Of 55,000 to 80,000 clones listed, around 88% were seen once; the top ten hold 5% to 6.5%. The clonotype was recovered from a man aged 50 to 59 with active COVID-19. Input material: peripheral blood.

This CDR3 is CASSRGAADTQYF. DNA for the CDR3: TGTGCCAGCAGCCGGGGAGCGGCAGATACGCAGTATTTT. The gene calls are TRBV4-2 and TRBJ2-3; tentative D call: TRBD2 (5 bases). The CDR3 spans 13 residues. V lost 4 bases, J lost 4 bases, and 9 bases lay in between. The germline CDR1 and CDR2 sequences are LGHNA and YNFKEQ.